One sample yielded the 18 T cell receptor beta chains listed below, sequenced in a study of cytomegalovirus exposure and HLA in healthy donors. The PCR ran on 60 Vbeta and 13 Jbeta primers. Profiling relied on immunoSEQ multiplex PCR, and the TCRdb table lists in-frame clones only, not all of them. Of 110,000 to 150,000 clones in the sample, around 72% were seen once. Sequencing used PBMCs. All receptors derive from a human donor in good health.

The chain combines TRBV15 with TRBJ1-2; 12 nucleotides agree with TRBD1. Trimming cost V 5 bases and J 6 bases; bases outside gene matches: 10. Germline V CDR1 and CDR2: LNHNV, YYDKDF (reference sequence). The CDR3 extends over 16 amino acids. CDR3 coding DNA: TGTGCCACCAGCGGCCGGGACAGGGGGCTTGTGGATGGCTACACCTTC. It yields the protein CATSGRDRGLVDGYTF.

V is TRBV10-1 and J is TRBJ1-1, with D possibly being TRBD1 (6 bases). Germline loops: CDR1 WNHNN, CDR2 SYGVQD (reference sequence). CDR3 length equals 16 residues. Trimming took 0 bases from V and 2 from J, leaving 13 bases between them. The CDR3 loop reads CASSESPGVENTEAFF. The CDR3 bases are TGCGCCAGCAGTGAGTCGCCAGGGGTGGAAAACACTGAAGCTTTCTTT.

This chain links TRBV13 with TRBJ2-3; no clear D gene. The CDR3 is made up of 15 amino acids. Germline-derived CDR1 and CDR2 are PRHDT and FYEKMQ (reference sequence). Trimming took off 3 bases at V and 2 bases at J, with 12 bases between the two ends. CDR3 region: CASSLSWANTDTQYF. The CDR3 DNA follows: TGTGCCAGCAGCTTGAGTTGGGCTAACACAGATACGCAGTATTTT.

The rearrangement links TRBV19 to TRBJ1-5; TRBD1 aligns across 7 bases. The CDR3 loop spans 13 amino acids. V lost 6 bases and J lost 2; bases outside the gene matches: 1. Looked up from germline, CDR1 is LNHDA and CDR2 is SQIVND (reference sequence). CDR3 sequence (DNA): TGTGCCAGTAGCGACAGGGGCAATCAGCCCCAGCATTTT. Translating gives CASSDRGNQPQHF.

The chain joins TRBV15 to TRBJ2-7; 10 bases agree with TRBD1. Germline assignment: CDR1 LNHNV and CDR2 YYDKDF (reference sequence). Unmatched junction bases numbered 7, after V lost 5 bases and J lost 3 bases. CDR3 length equals 15 residues. The DNA of the CDR3 is TGTGCCACCAGCCGCGGGACAGGGGCGTACTACGAGCAGTACTTC. As protein: CATSRGTGAYYEQYF.

This clone has only one observation. Within the sample, other DNA sequences also encode this same CDR3. The chain is built from TRBV2 and TRBJ2-1, with TRBD1 matching 7 bases. The V gene end was trimmed by 8 bases and the J gene end by 4 bases; junction bases not matched to a gene: 2. This CDR3 has 12 residues. Germline-derived CDR1 and CDR2 are SNHLY and FYNNEI. The CDR3 DNA reads as TGTGCCAGCTCGGGACAGTACAATGAGCAGTTCTTC. This sequence encodes CASSGQYNEQFF.

The CDR3 nucleotides read TGTGCCAGTAATCCGACAGGGTCCATGAACACTGAAGCTTTCTTT. Protein product: CASNPTGSMNTEAFF. The J gene is TRBJ1-1, the V gene TRBV19; 7 positions agree with TRBD1. This CDR3 spans 15 amino acids. Germline V gives CDR1 LNHDA, CDR2 SQIVND (reference sequence). Losses at the gene ends were 7 bases for V and 0 bases for J; bases not matched to a gene: 8.

V usage is TRBV9 and J usage is TRBJ2-1; TRBD2 matches 12 bases. Germline-derived CDR1 and CDR2 are SGDLS and YYNGEE. This CDR3 has 19 residues. V dropped 4 bases and J dropped 8; count of bases not matched to a gene: 19. CDR3: CASSTSRTSGNIKRDEQFF. As DNA, the CDR3 is TGTGCCAGCAGCACCTCCAGGACTAGCGGGAACATAAAAAGGGATGAGCAGTTCTTC.

The chain recombines TRBV6-1 with TRBJ2-1, with 8 bases identical to TRBD2. This CDR3 spans 16 amino acids. Per the germline V gene, CDR1 is MNHNS and CDR2 is SASEGT. V gave up 3 bases and J gave up 7 bases; unmatched junction bases: 11. The CDR3 DNA is TGTGCCAGCAGTGAGGCCGGGCTAGCGGGTACGAATGAGCAGTTCTTC. It encodes CASSEAGLAGTNEQFF.

The J gene is TRBJ2-3, the V gene TRBV6-5; 7 positions match TRBD1. The CDR3 sequence is 15 residues long. The V segment lost 2 bases and the J segment 1 base; nucleotides outside the gene matches: 3. Germline CDR1 and CDR2: MNHEY and SVGAGI. CDR3 loop: CASSYDGTGTDTQYF. The CDR3 DNA reads as TGTGCCAGCAGTTACGATGGGACAGGCACAGATACGCAGTATTTT.

This chain connects TRBV11-1 to TRBJ2-2; D gene unclear. The CDR3 has 15 residues. In germline, CDR1 is SGHAT, CDR2 FQDESV (reference sequence). V shed 1 base and J shed 0 bases, with 6 bases lying between them. CDR3 region: CASSLERANTGELFF. Here the CDR3 DNA reads TGTGCCAGCAGCTTAGAGAGAGCGAACACCGGGGAGCTGTTTTTT.

This clone was seen a few times. The V gene is TRBV19, the J gene TRBJ1-2; 9 nucleotides agree with TRBD1. The CDR3 has 14 residues. With V trimmed by 4 bases and J by 4 bases, 4 bases remained unmatched. From germline, CDR1 is LNHDA and CDR2 SQIVND (reference sequence). CDR3 DNA: TGTGCCAGTAGTACACAGGGGGCCGGCTATGGCTACACCTTC. It codes for CASSTQGAGYGYTF.

This chain uses TRBV7-9 with TRBJ2-1; the match to TRBD1 covers 11 bases. Germline V CDR1 and CDR2: SEHNR, FQNEAQ (reference sequence). The CDR3 spans 17 residues. V was pared by 5 bases and J by 6 bases, with 12 bases of the junction left unmatched. CDR3 nucleotides: TGTGCCAGCAGCCCTAGGACAGGGGGCAGGGGTTTCAATGAGCAGTTCTTC. Its translation: CASSPRTGGRGFNEQFF.

The V and J genes are TRBV2 and TRBJ1-1; D gene uncertain. CDR1 SNHLY and CDR2 FYNNEI come from the germline V gene. The CDR3 sequence is 13 residues long. V lost 8 bases and J lost 5, with 15 bases in between. As DNA, the CDR3 is TGTGCCAGCCTCGGGTTTCCGAGTACTGAAGCTTTCTTT. Its translation is CASLGFPSTEAFF.

This clone came up a few times. J is TRBJ1-2 and V is TRBV5-4, with 7 bases identical to TRBD1. This CDR3 region has 13 residues. The junction had 4 bases not matched to a gene; V was cut back by 5 bases and J by 3 bases. Germline loops: CDR1 SGHNT, CDR2 YYREEE (reference sequence). CDR3 region: CASSFDRDYGYTF. CDR3 nucleotides: TGTGCCAGCAGTTTCGACAGGGACTATGGCTACACCTTC.

The chain has TRBV21-1 and TRBJ2-3; TRBD1, the D gene given by the table, was not confirmed from the DNA. TRBV21-1 is reported as a pseudogene. This CDR3 is built from 17 residues. The CDR3 sequence is CASSIMADQGAPDTQYF. The DNA of the CDR3 is TGTGCCAGCAGCATAATGGCGGACCAGGGGGCCCCAGATACGCAGTATTTT.

This chain links TRBV7-6 with TRBJ1-2, with 7 bases aligning to TRBD1. Germline CDR1 and CDR2: SGHVS and FNYEAQ. The V segment lost 5 bases and the J segment 8 bases; nucleotides outside the gene matches: 11. This CDR3 comprises 14 residues. CDR3 sequence: CASSEGGGAKGYTF. CDR3 DNA sequence: TGTGCCAGCAGCGAAGGAGGGGGCGCAAAAGGCTACACCTTC.

V gene TRBV5-6 combines with J gene TRBJ2-1; maybe TRBD2 (5 bases). Trimming stripped 2 bases from V and 2 bases from J, with 11 bases between. The CDR3 totals 15 residues. Germline V CDR1 and CDR2: SGHDT, YYEEEE. The DNA for the CDR3 is TGTGCCAGCAGCTTACTAGATGAACCCTACAATGAGCAGTTCTTC. Translating gives CASSLLDEPYNEQFF.